This TCR beta chain originates from a study of blood T cell repertoires in COVID-19. Study-level background: There were acute and convalescent COVID-19 samples, and they came from the United States, Italy and Spain. The analysed material was cDNA or gDNA that came from T cells, B-cell-depleted T cells, or PBMCs.

Authors' analysis steps: Amplifying reference gene primers gave estimates of nucleated cell counts. Sequencing used immunoSEQ multiplex PCR; TCRdb keeps in-frame clones, though not all of them. V, J and clone size are taken as reported in that table, and D and trimming were inferred from the DNA itself. Counted here are hundreds of thousands of clones, more than 85% occurring once; the ten biggest clones make up under 3%. Germline V gene lookup returns CDR1 SGHNT and CDR2 YYREEE (reference sequence). Trimming stripped 3 bases from V and 2 bases from J, with 4 bases between. CDR3 length: 12 amino acids.

The sequence was obtained from a human donor in a cohort sampled during active COVID-19. What was sequenced was peripheral blood. The genes are TRBV5-4 and TRBJ2-3; no clear D. This chain's CDR3 is CASSSYTDTQYF. The CDR3 region has the DNA TGTGCCAGCAGCTCCTACACAGATACGCAGTATTTT.